The rows below give T cell receptor beta chains drawn from one sample of a study of CD8 T cells in ankylosing spondylitis. TCRdb re-called the 5' RACE reads through MiXCR, storing one row per CDR3 protein. The sample includes around 210,000 distinct CDR3 sequences, under 8.5% of them seen just once. Sequenced: blood, either unsorted or a sorted T cell fraction (not recorded which). The receptors shown here come from a female donor with ankylosing spondylitis or in good health (not recorded which). Each CDR3 is given with its conserved first and last residue. Clone size is given for some rows only: seen once, a few or many times, or a class if the clone is expanded.

v_gene,abundance,j_gene,CDR3aa
TRBV18,many,TRBJ1-1,CASFRDRVITEAFF
TRBV19,many,TRBJ2-7,CASSIGGLTYEQYF
TRBV10-1,many,TRBJ2-7,CASSRDASSYEQYF
TRBV29-1,many,TRBJ2-3,CSVVTGTDTQYF
TRBV13,many,TRBJ2-5,CASSPPYQETQYF
TRBV19,.,TRBJ2-6,CASSARGQDYSGANVLTF
TRBV28,few,TRBJ2-2,CATGPNTGELFF
TRBV7-6,many,TRBJ2-7,CASSLGRVDEQYF
TRBV7-2,many,TRBJ2-2,CASSLEDGELFF
TRBV4-3,many,TRBJ1-6,CASSQDQGNWTPLHF
TRBV6-6,.,TRBJ2-1,CASSYLGENEQFF
TRBV11-2,.,TRBJ2-7,CASRKLAGGHEQYF
TRBV7-6,.,TRBJ2-3,CASSLGLLPGGRSSTDTQYF
TRBV20-1,many,TRBJ2-4,CSARSDGRADKNIQYF
TRBV6-5,many,TRBJ2-3,CASSYHPRLAASTDTQYF
TRBV2,.,TRBJ2-7,CASSERGRHEQYF
TRBV5-1,many,TRBJ2-6,CASRAGEAGANVLTF
TRBV20-1,few,TRBJ2-6,CSAGYHSGANVLTF
TRBV18,many,TRBJ2-7,CASSPRAEGYEQYF
TRBV20-1,.,TRBJ2-5,CSARDGTPGLAGRETQYF
TRBV6-2/TRBV6-3,many,TRBJ2-1,CASYPTLAGLRSYNEQFF
TRBV6-2/TRBV6-3,many,TRBJ1-2,CASSDTGRGNGYTF
TRBV15,few,TRBJ1-1,CATSRDRQTEAFF
TRBV12-3/TRBV12-4,many,TRBJ2-3,CASATSGRSTDTQYF
TRBV2,many,TRBJ1-5,CASRGNNQPQHF
TRBV5-4,many,TRBJ2-7,CASSFGTYEQYF
TRBV12-3/TRBV12-4,.,TRBJ1-5,CASTTGVDQPQHF
TRBV20-1,many,TRBJ2-7,CSASPGEIVDEQYF
TRBV19,many,TRBJ1-5,CASSTPRGAGYSNQPQHF
TRBV11-2,.,TRBJ2-3,CASSFHATDTQYF
TRBV2,.,TRBJ2-3,CASRTQRAAGDTQYF